This TCR beta chain was recorded in a study of T cell repertoires in aging, cancer and after chemotherapy. Turning to the study itself: Patients with chronic lymphocytic leukemia were sampled before and after fludarabine- or bendamustine-based chemotherapy.

A mixed TRB-A/B primer pool amplified rearranged TRB by multiplex touch-down PCR. One entry per CDR3 protein results from TCRdb running MiXCR on the multiplex PCR reads. The sample records under 8,500 distinct CDR3 sequences, about 29% being singletons. This clonotype was detected a few times. The antigen is unknown. Germline-derived CDR1 and CDR2 are SGHNT and YYREEE (reference sequence). V was shortened by 4 bases and J by 1 base, with 11 bases between the two germline ends. The CDR3 spans 15 residues. General study points: Lymphoid organ infiltration in hematological cancer patients may impair thymic emigration or peripheral T cell expansion. Immunological memory after chemotherapy cannot be judged from the repertoire data.

Peripheral blood genomic DNA, not sorted cells or RNA, was the template. This chain links TRBV5-4 with TRBJ2-2; D might be TRBD1 or TRBD2, each matching 5 bases. The receptor was derived from a human donor with a blood cancer. The sequenced sample consisted of blood. The CDR3 DNA sequence: TGTGCCAGCAGCCTAGGGACGGAGAACACCGGGGAGCTGTTTTTT. Its translation is CASSLGTENTGELFF.